This T cell receptor (beta chain) was recovered during a study of blood T cell repertoires in COVID-19. The authors' processing: Reference gene primer amplification in the assay estimated nucleated cell counts. Profiling relied on immunoSEQ multiplex PCR, and the TCRdb table lists in-frame clones only, not all of them. V, J and clone size were drawn from that table, and D and trimming were deduced from the DNA. The table includes about 230,000 clones, roughly four fifths detected once. With 2 bases removed from V and 1 base from J, the gap between germline ends came to 13 bases. Germline V gene lookup returns CDR1 SGHRS and CDR2 YFSETQ. The CDR3 is 16 residues long. All enrollees were roughly 18 to 95 years old and from about two dozen US areas. Categorization into cohorts depended on clinical history that participants reported.

Sequencing input: PBMCs or T cells enriched from blood (not recorded which). This TCR was sampled from a man aged 55 to 69 who had recovered from COVID-19. This sequence joins TRBV5-1 and TRBJ2-1, with a weak D call TRBD1 (6 bases). The CDR3, as DNA: TGCGCCAGCAGCTTAGCCACAGGGATGTCCTACAATGAGCAGTTCTTC. The encoded protein is CASSLATGMSYNEQFF.